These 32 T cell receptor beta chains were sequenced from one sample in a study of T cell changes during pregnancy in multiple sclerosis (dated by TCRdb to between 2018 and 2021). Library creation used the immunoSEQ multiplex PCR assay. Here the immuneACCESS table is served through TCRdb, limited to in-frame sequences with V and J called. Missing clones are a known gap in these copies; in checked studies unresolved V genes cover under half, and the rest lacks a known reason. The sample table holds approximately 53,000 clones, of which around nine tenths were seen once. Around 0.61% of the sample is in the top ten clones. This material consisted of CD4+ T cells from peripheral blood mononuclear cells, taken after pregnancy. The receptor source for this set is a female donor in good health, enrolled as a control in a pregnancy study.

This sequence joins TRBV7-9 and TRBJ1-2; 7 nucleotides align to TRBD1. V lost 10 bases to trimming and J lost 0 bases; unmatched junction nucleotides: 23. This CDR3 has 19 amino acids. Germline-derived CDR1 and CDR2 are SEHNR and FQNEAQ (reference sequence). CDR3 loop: CATLTLWGKQGKTNYGYTF. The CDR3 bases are TGTGCCACCCTGACCTTGTGGGGAAAACAGGGGAAAACTAACTATGGCTACACCTTC.

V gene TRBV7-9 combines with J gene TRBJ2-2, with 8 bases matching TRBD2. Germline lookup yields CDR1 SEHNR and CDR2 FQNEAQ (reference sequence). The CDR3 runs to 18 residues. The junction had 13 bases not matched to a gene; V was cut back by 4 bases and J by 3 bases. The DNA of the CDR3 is TGTGCCAGCAGCTCCTCAGAGGGGATAGCGGGGTACACCGGGGAGCTGTTTTTT. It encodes CASSSSEGIAGYTGELFF.

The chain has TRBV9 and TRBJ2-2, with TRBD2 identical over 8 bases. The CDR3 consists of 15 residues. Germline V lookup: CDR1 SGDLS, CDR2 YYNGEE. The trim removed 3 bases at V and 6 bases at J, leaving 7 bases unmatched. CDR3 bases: TGTGCCAGCAGCGCCGGGACTAGTAGGGCCGGGGAGCTGTTTTTT. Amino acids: CASSAGTSRAGELFF.

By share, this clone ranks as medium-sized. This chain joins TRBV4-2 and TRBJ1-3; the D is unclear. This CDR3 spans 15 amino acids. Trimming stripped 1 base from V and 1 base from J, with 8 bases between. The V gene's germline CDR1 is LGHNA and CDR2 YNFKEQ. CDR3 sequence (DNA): TGTGCCAGCAGCCAAGTGGGCAGATCTGGAAACACCATATATTTT. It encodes CASSQVGRSGNTIYF.

The CDR3, as DNA: TGTGCCAGCAGTACCTTGGCGGTAGCTGGGGCCAACGTCCTGACTTTC. It is translated as CASSTLAVAGANVLTF. The J gene is TRBJ2-6, the V gene TRBV7-8; D uncertain. In germline, CDR1 is SGHVS, CDR2 FQNEAQ. V gave up 6 bases and J gave up 2 bases, with 14 bases separating them. The CDR3 length is 16 residues.

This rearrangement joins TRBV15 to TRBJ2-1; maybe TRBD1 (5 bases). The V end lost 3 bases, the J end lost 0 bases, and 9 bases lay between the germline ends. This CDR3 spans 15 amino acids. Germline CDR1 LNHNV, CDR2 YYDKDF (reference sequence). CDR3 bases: TGTGCCACCAGCAGGGACACAAGCTCCTACAATGAGCAGTTCTTC. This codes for CATSRDTSSYNEQFF.

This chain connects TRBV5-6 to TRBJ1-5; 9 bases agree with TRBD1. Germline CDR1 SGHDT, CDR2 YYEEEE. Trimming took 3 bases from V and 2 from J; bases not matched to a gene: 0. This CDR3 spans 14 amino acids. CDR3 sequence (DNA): TGTGCCAGCAGCTGGACAGGGGGCAATCAGCCCCAGCATTTT. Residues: CASSWTGGNQPQHF.

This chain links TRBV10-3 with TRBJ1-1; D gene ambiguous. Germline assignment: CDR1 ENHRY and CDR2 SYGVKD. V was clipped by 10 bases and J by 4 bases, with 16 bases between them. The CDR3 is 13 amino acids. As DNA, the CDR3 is TGTGCCACCCTGCGGGTGGGCCTCACTGAAGCTTTCTTT. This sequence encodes CATLRVGLTEAFF.

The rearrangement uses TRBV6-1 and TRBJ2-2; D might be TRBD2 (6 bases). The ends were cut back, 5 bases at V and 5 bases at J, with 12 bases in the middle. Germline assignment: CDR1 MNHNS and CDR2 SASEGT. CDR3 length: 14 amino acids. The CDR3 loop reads CASSRLGNTGELFF. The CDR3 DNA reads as TGTGCCAGCAGTCGACTAGGAAATACCGGGGAGCTGTTTTTT.

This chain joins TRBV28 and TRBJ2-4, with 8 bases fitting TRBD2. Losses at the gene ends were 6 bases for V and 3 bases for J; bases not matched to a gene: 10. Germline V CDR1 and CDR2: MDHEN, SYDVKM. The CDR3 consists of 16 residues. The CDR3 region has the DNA TGTGCCAGCAGCCTACGGGGGGGGGTGGTCAAAAACATTCAGTACTTC. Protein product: CASSLRGGVVKNIQYF.

CDR3 DNA sequence: TGTGCCAGTAGTATCGCAGGTAATGAGCAGTTCTTC. Its protein product is CASSIAGNEQFF. The chain carries TRBV19 and TRBJ2-1; no clear D. The CDR3 has 12 residues. Germline lookup yields CDR1 LNHDA and CDR2 SQIVND (reference sequence). The V end was cut by 3 bases, the J end by 7 bases, with 7 bases between.

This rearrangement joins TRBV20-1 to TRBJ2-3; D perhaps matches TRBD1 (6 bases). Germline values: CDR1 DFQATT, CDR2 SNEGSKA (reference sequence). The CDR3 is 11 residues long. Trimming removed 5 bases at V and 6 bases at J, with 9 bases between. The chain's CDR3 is CSAPRGDTQYF. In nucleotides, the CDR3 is TGCAGTGCTCCAAGGGGGGATACGCAGTATTTT.

The CDR3 protein is CASSLYHGQSYGYTF. CDR3 coding DNA: TGTGCCAGCAGTCTTTACCACGGACAGTCCTATGGCTACACCTTC. The chain couples TRBV6-5 to TRBJ1-2, with a tentative D call TRBD1 (6 bases). The CDR3 loop spans 15 amino acids. The V end lost 5 bases, the J end lost 4 bases, and 17 bases lay between the germline ends. The germline V gene encodes CDR1 MNHEY and CDR2 SVGAGI.

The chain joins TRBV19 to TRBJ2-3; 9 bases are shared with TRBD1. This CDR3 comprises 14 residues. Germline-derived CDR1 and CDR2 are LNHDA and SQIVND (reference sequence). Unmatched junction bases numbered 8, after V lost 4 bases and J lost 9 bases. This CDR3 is CASSTRQGVRTQYF. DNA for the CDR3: TGTGCCAGTAGTACCCGACAGGGGGTTAGAACGCAGTATTTT.

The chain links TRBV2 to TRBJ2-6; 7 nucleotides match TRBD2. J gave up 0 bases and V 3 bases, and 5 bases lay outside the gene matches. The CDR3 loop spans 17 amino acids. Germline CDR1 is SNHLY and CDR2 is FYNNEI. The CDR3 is CASSESSGNSGANVLTF. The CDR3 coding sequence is TGTGCCAGCAGTGAGTCTAGCGGAAACTCTGGGGCCAACGTCCTGACTTTC.

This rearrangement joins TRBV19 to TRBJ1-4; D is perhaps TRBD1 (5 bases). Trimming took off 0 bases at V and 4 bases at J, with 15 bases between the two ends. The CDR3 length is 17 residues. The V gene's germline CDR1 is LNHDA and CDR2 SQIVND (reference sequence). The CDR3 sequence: CASSIEQAGRYNEKLFF. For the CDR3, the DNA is TGTGCCAGTAGTATAGAACAGGCCGGCAGATATAATGAAAAACTGTTTTTT.

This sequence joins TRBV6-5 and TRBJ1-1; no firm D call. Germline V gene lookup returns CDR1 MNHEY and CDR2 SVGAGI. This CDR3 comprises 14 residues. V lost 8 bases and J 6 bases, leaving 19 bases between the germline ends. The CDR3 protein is CASHPPRRESEAFF. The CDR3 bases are TGTGCCAGCCACCCCCCTCGACGGGAATCTGAAGCTTTCTTT.

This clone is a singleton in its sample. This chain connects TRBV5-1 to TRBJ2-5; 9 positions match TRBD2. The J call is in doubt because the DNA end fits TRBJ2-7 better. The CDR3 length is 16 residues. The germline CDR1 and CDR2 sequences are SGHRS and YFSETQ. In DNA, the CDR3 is TGCGCCAGCAGCTTGGGGGCGGGAGGGGAGGCCTACGAGCAGTACTTC. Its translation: CASSLGAGGEAYEQYF.

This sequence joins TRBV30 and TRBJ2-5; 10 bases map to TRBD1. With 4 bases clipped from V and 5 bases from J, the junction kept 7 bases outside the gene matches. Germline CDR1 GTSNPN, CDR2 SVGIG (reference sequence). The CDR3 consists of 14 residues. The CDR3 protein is CAWTVGQGRETQYF. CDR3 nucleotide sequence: TGTGCCTGGACAGTGGGACAGGGGCGGGAGACCCAGTACTTC.

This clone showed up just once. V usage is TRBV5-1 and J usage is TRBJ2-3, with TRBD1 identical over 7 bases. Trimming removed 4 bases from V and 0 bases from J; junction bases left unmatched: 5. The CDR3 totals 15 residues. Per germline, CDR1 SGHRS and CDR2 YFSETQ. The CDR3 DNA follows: TGCGCCAGCAGCCCTTCGGGACAGAGCACAGATACGCAGTATTTT. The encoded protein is CASSPSGQSTDTQYF.

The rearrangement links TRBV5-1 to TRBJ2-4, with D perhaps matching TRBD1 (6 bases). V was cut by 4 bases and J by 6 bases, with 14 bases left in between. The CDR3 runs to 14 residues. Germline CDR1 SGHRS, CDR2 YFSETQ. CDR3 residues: CASSPETGGNIQYF. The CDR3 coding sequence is TGCGCCAGCAGCCCAGAGACAGGCGGAAACATTCAGTACTTC. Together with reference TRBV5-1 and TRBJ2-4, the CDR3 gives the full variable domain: KAGVTQTPRYLIKTRGQQVTLSCSPISGHRSVSWYQQTPGQGLQFLFEYFSETQRNKGNFPGRFSGRQFSNSRSEMNVSTLELGDSALYLCASSPETGGNIQYFGAGTRLSVL.

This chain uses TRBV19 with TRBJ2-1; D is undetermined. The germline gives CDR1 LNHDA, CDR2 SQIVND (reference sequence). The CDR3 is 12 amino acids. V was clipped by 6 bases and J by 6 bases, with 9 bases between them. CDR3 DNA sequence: TGTGCCAGTAGCGTACAGCTCAATGAGCAGTTCTTC. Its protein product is CASSVQLNEQFF.

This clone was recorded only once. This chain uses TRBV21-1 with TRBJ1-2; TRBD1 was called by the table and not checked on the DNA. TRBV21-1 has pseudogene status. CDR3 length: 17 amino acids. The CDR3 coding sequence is TGTGCCAGCAGCAAAGAAACTGTCGGGACAGGGGGTTGGGGCTACACCTTC. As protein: CASSKETVGTGGWGYTF.

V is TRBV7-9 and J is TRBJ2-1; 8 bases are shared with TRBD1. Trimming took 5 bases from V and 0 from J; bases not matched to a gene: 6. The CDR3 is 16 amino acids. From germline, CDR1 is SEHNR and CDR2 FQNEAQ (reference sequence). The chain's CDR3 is CASSGGQVSSYNEQFF. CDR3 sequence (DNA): TGTGCCAGCAGCGGGGGACAGGTGAGCTCCTACAATGAGCAGTTCTTC.

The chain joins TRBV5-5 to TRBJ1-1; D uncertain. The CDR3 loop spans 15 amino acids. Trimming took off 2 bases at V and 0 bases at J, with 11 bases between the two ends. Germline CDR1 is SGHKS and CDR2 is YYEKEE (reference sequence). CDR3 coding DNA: TGTGCCAGCAGCTTTAGTCCGTTAATGAACACTGAAGCTTTCTTT. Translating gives CASSFSPLMNTEAFF. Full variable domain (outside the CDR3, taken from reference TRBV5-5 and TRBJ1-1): DAGVTQSPTHLIKTRGQQVTLRCSPISGHKSVSWYQQVLGQGPQFIFQYYEKEERGRGNFPDRFSARQFPNYSSELNVNALLLGDSALYLCASSFSPLMNTEAFFGQGTRLTVV.

The CDR3 sequence is CAISESLTSGNNEQFF. In DNA, the CDR3 is TGTGCCATCAGTGAGTCGTTAACTAGCGGGAACAATGAGCAGTTCTTC. This rearrangement joins TRBV10-3 to TRBJ2-1; 10 bases are shared with TRBD2. The CDR3 loop spans 16 amino acids. After removal of 0 bases from V and 5 bases from J, the junction contained 4 bases not matched to a gene. In germline, CDR1 is ENHRY, CDR2 SYGVKD.

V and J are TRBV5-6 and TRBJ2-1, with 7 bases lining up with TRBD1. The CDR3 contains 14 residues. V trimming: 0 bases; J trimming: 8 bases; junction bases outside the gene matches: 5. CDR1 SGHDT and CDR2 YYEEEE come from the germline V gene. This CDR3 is CASSLVDRVYEQFF. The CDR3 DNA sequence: TGTGCCAGCAGCTTGGTAGACAGGGTCTATGAGCAGTTCTTC. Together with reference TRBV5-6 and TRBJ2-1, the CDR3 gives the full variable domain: DAGVTQSPTHLIKTRGQQVTLRCSPKSGHDTVSWYQQALGQGPQFIFQYYEEEERQRGNFPDRFSGHQFPNYSSELNVNALLLGDSALYLCASSLVDRVYEQFFGPGTRLTVL.

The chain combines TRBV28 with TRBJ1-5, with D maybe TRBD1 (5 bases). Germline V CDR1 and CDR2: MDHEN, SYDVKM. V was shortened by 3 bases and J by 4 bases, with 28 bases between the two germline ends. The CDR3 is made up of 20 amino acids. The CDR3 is CASSFLSPGPIERNNQPQHF. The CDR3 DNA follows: TGTGCCAGCAGTTTTTTATCTCCAGGGCCAATAGAAAGGAATAATCAGCCCCAGCATTTT. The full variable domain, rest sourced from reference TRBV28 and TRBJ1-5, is DVKVTQSSRYLVKRTGEKVFLECVQDMDHENMFWYRQDPGLGLRLIYFSYDVKMKEKGDIPEGYSVSREKKERFSLILESASTNQTSMYLCASSFLSPGPIERNNQPQHFGDGTRLSIL.

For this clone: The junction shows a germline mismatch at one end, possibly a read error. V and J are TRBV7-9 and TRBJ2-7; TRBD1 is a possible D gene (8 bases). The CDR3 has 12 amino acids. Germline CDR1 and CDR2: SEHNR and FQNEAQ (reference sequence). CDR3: CASSLVGQGGDF. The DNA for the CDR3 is TGTGCCAGCAGCTTAGTTGGACAGGGAGGGGACTTC.

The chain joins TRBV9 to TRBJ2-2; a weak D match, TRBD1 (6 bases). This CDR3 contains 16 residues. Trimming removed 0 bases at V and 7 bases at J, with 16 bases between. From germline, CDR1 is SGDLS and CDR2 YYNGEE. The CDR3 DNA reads TGTGCCAGCAGCGTAGCTGCTCAGGGGCCCGGCGGGGAGCTGTTTTTT. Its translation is CASSVAAQGPGGELFF.

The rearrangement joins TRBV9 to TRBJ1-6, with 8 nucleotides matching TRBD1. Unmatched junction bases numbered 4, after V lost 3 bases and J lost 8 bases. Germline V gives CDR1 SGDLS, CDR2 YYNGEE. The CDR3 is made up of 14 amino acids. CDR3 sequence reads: CASSAQGADSPLHF. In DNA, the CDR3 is TGTGCCAGCAGCGCCCAGGGGGCGGATTCACCCCTCCACTTT. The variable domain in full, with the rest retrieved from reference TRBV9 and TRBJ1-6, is DSGVTQTPKHLITATGQRVTLRCSPRSGDLSVYWYQQSLDQGLQFLIQYYNGEERAKGNILERFSAQQFPDLHSELNLSSLELGDSALYFCASSAQGADSPLHFGNGTRLTVT.

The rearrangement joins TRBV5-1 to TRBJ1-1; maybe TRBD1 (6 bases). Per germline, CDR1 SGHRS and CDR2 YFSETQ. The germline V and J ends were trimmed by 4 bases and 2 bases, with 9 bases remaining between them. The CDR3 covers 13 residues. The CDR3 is CASSLQGNTEAFF. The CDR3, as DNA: TGCGCCAGCAGCCTACAGGGAAACACTGAAGCTTTCTTT.